The 28 T cell receptor beta chains below all came from one sample that was sequenced in a study of T cell responses to AZD1222 COVID-19 vaccine. The method was immunoSEQ multiplex PCR; TCRdb's version includes in-frame clones alone and lacks a portion of them. The sample holds 160,000 or so clones; approximately 94% are singletons and the top ten take less than 3%. Sequencing used peripheral blood, obtained on day 0 of AZD1222 vaccination. The origin of the receptors is an adult in good health.

The chain is built from TRBV7-9 and TRBJ1-2; D is ambiguous. Trimming removed 4 bases at V and 5 bases at J, with 5 bases between. This CDR3 is built from 11 residues. CDR1 SEHNR and CDR2 FQNEAQ come from the germline V gene (reference sequence). The CDR3 DNA is TGTGCCAGCAGCTCGGAATATGGCTACACCTTC. Translation gives CASSSEYGYTF.

The chain recombines TRBV18 with TRBJ1-2; 8 bases fit TRBD1. The V gene's germline CDR1 is KGHSH and CDR2 LQKENI. The CDR3 covers 12 residues. Trimming took 4 bases from V and 6 from J; bases not matched to a gene: 1. In nucleotides, the CDR3 is TGTGCCAGCTCACAGACAGGGGATGGCTACACCTTC. It specifies CASSQTGDGYTF. Drawing the rest from reference TRBV18 and TRBJ1-2, the complete variable domain is NAGVMQNPRHLVRRRGQEARLRCSPMKGHSHVYWYRQLPEEGLKFMVYLQKENIIDESGMPKERFSAEFPKEGPSILRIQQVVRGDSAAYFCASSQTGDGYTFGSGTRLTVV.

The chain joins TRBV25-1 to TRBJ2-3; 10 bases are a match to TRBD2. The length of the CDR3 is 15 residues. In germline, CDR1 is MGHDK, CDR2 SYGVNS. The junction had 9 bases not matched to a gene; V was cut back by 8 bases and J by 4 bases. The CDR3 reads CASSPLAGAPDTQYF. The CDR3 bases are TGTGCCAGCTCCCCGCTAGCGGGAGCCCCAGATACGCAGTATTTT.

This chain connects TRBV7-2 to TRBJ1-1; no clear D. Looked up from germline, CDR1 is SGHTA and CDR2 is FQGNSA. Between the trimmed V and J ends, which lost 0 bases and 9 bases, there was a span of 11 bases. The CDR3 runs to 13 residues. The CDR3 coding sequence is TGTGCCAGCAGCTTAGCTATGGAGGCCCAAGCTTTCTTT. Its translation: CASSLAMEAQAFF.

The CDR3 loop is CASSNRVGYEQYF. The CDR3 DNA follows: TGTGCCAGCAGCAACAGGGTTGGGTACGAGCAGTACTTC. The genes are TRBV9 and TRBJ2-7, with D perhaps TRBD1 (6 bases). Germline lookup yields CDR1 SGDLS and CDR2 YYNGEE. V lost 4 bases and J lost 4, with 12 bases in between. This CDR3 spans 13 amino acids.

The rearrangement links TRBV20-1 to TRBJ1-1; the D is unclear. This CDR3 spans 15 amino acids. The germline V gene encodes CDR1 DFQATT and CDR2 SNEGSKA (reference sequence). Trimming took off 3 bases at V and 1 base at J, with 15 bases between the two ends. CDR3 loop: CSASSVSHSNTEAFF. The DNA for the CDR3 is TGCAGTGCTAGTTCGGTGAGCCACTCGAACACTGAAGCTTTCTTT.

The chain uses TRBV7-9 and TRBJ1-2, with unresolved D. Looked up from germline, CDR1 is SEHNR and CDR2 is FQNEAQ (reference sequence). Trimming took 3 bases from V and 5 from J, leaving 10 bases between them. The CDR3 spans 13 residues. This chain's CDR3 is CASSFSDGYGYTF. CDR3 nucleotide sequence: TGTGCCAGCAGCTTTTCGGACGGATATGGCTACACCTTC.

J is TRBJ1-5 and V is TRBV4-1; tentative D call: TRBD1 (5 bases). This CDR3 is built from 15 residues. The germline gives CDR1 MGHRA, CDR2 YSYEKL. Trimming stripped 1 base from V and 4 bases from J, with 11 bases between. The CDR3 DNA follows: TGCGCCAGCAGCCAAGTTCAAGGGGCGAATCAGCCCCAGCATTTT. Translation: CASSQVQGANQPQHF.

J is TRBJ2-1 and V is TRBV5-1; 10 bases fit TRBD1. V gave up 0 bases and J gave up 10 bases; unmatched junction bases: 4. Per germline, CDR1 SGHRS and CDR2 YFSETQ. The length of the CDR3 is 14 residues. Here the CDR3 reads CASSLAGTGVEQFF. Written as DNA, the CDR3 is TGCGCCAGCAGCTTGGCCGGGACAGGGGTAGAGCAGTTCTTC. The full variable domain, with the rest looked up from reference TRBV5-1 and TRBJ2-1, is KAGVTQTPRYLIKTRGQQVTLSCSPISGHRSVSWYQQTPGQGLQFLFEYFSETQRNKGNFPGRFSGRQFSNSRSEMNVSTLELGDSALYLCASSLAGTGVEQFFGPGTRLTVL.

The chain joins TRBV6-4 to TRBJ2-7; a possible D gene is TRBD2 (6 bases). The V gene lost 5 bases and the J gene lost 6 bases, with 20 bases spanning the gap. Germline V gene lookup returns CDR1 MRHNA and CDR2 SNTAGT. CDR3 size: 15 residues. This CDR3 is CASSLEGGTPSEQYF. The CDR3 DNA sequence: TGTGCCAGCAGTTTGGAGGGAGGAACCCCAAGCGAGCAGTACTTC.

The chain couples TRBV27 to TRBJ2-7; D unresolved. The V end was cut by 8 bases, the J end by 2 bases, with 13 bases between. Looked up from germline, CDR1 is MNHEY and CDR2 is SMNVEV (reference sequence). The CDR3 consists of 13 residues. The CDR3 region has the DNA TGTGCCAGCGCAATGACGGATCCCTACGAGCAGTACTTC. Translating it yields CASAMTDPYEQYF.

This chain connects TRBV25-1 to TRBJ1-1, with no clear D. Germline V gene lookup returns CDR1 MGHDK and CDR2 SYGVNS. Trimming left V 4 bases short and J 5 bases short, with 14 bases between. The CDR3 is made up of 14 amino acids. This chain's CDR3 is CASSGYMGQTEAFF. The CDR3 DNA reads TGTGCCAGCAGTGGATACATGGGCCAAACTGAAGCTTTCTTT.

This chain uses TRBV7-9 with TRBJ2-7; D ambiguous. The germline V and J ends were trimmed by 5 bases and 1 base, with 15 bases remaining between them. CDR3 length equals 15 residues. CDR1 and CDR2 (germline): SEHNR, FQNEAQ (reference sequence). The CDR3 region is CASSPTAIISYEQYF. The CDR3 DNA reads TGTGCCAGCAGCCCGACGGCTATTATATCCTACGAGCAGTACTTC. Supplemented by reference TRBV7-9 and TRBJ2-7, the full variable domain reads DTGVSQNPRHKITKRGQNVTFRCDPISEHNRLYWYRQTLGQGPEFLTYFQNEAQLEKSRLLSDRFSAERPKGSFSTLEIQRTEQGDSAMYLCASSPTAIISYEQYFGPGTRLTVT.

This clone has just a few counts. The V gene is TRBV2, the J gene TRBJ1-4; TRBD1 is a possible D gene (6 bases). The V end lost 1 base, the J end lost 7 bases, and 13 bases lay between the germline ends. Looked up from germline, CDR1 is SNHLY and CDR2 is FYNNEI. This CDR3 has 15 amino acids. The CDR3 nucleotides read TGTGCCAGCAGTGAAGGGGGGCTTGGGGTTGAAAAACTGTTTTTT. This encodes CASSEGGLGVEKLFF.

The table lists this clone with a count of one. The chain is built from TRBV7-6 and TRBJ1-1, with a possible D match to TRBD1 (6 bases). This CDR3 comprises 14 residues. CDR1 SGHVS and CDR2 FNYEAQ come from the germline V gene. Trimming took off 5 bases at V and 4 bases at J, with 14 bases between the two ends. In DNA form, the CDR3 reads TGTGCCAGCAGCACACAGGGCGTGAGCACTGAAGCTTTCTTT. Its translation: CASSTQGVSTEAFF.

This rearrangement joins TRBV10-3 to TRBJ1-2; 9 bases fit TRBD1. CDR1 ENHRY and CDR2 SYGVKD come from the germline V gene. V gave up 4 bases and J gave up 3 bases; unmatched junction bases: 3. CDR3 length: 14 amino acids. The CDR3 bases are TGTGCCATCAGTGTGACAGGGGGGGACTATGGCTACACCTTC. Amino acids: CAISVTGGDYGYTF.

This clone has just one count. The chain recombines TRBV10-2 with TRBJ1-5; TRBD1 might be the D (6 bases). The CDR3 sequence is 14 residues long. The V gene lost 5 bases and the J gene lost 0 bases, with 8 bases spanning the gap. The germline V gene has CDR1 WSHSY and CDR2 SAAADI. In DNA form, the CDR3 reads TGCGCCAGCAGTTCAGGGGTTAGCAATCAGCCCCAGCATTTT. Translated: CASSSGVSNQPQHF.

The chain combines TRBV5-5 with TRBJ1-1; D perhaps matches TRBD1 (5 bases). The V and J ends lost 4 bases and 5 bases respectively, with 18 bases between them. Per germline, CDR1 SGHKS and CDR2 YYEKEE (reference sequence). The CDR3 covers 15 residues. The CDR3 DNA reads as TGTGCCAGCAGCCCGTCTCGCCAGGGAAGGACTGAAGCTTTCTTT. This gives the protein CASSPSRQGRTEAFF.

The J gene is TRBJ2-3, the V gene TRBV3-1 (or the pseudogene TRBV3-2), with 10 bases lining up with TRBD2. This CDR3 is built from 15 residues. J gave up 3 bases and V 8 bases, and 8 bases lay outside the gene matches. CDR1 is LGHDT, CDR2 YNNKEL, per germline (reference sequence). The DNA of the CDR3 is TGTGCCAGCGCGCGAGCGGGAGGGCCAACAGATACGCAGTATTTT. As protein: CASARAGGPTDTQYF.

The chain employs TRBV11-2 and TRBJ2-7, with 10 bases aligning to TRBD1. V shed 1 base and J 6 bases; nucleotides not matched to a gene: 6. This CDR3 comprises 15 residues. CDR1 SGHAT and CDR2 FQNNGV come from the germline V gene. This CDR3 is CASSLAGTGVLEQYF. As DNA, the CDR3 is TGTGCCAGCAGCTTAGCCGGGACAGGGGTCCTCGAGCAGTACTTC.

The chain uses TRBV4-1 and TRBJ1-3, with 8 bases identical to TRBD1. The CDR3 sequence is 15 residues long. After removal of 4 bases from V and 4 bases from J, the junction contained 6 bases not matched to a gene. Germline V lookup: CDR1 MGHRA, CDR2 YSYEKL. The CDR3 loop reads CASSPWTGPGNTIYF. The CDR3 DNA sequence: TGCGCCAGCAGCCCGTGGACAGGGCCAGGAAACACCATATATTTT.

This clone was picked up one time. The J gene is TRBJ1-5, the V gene TRBV19, with 11 bases aligning to TRBD1. The CDR3 loop spans 16 amino acids. Germline CDR1 and CDR2: LNHDA and SQIVND (reference sequence). V lost 7 bases, J lost 7 bases, and 12 bases stayed unmatched. CDR3 region: CASTIAGQGAGQPQHF. In DNA form, the CDR3 reads TGTGCCAGTACCATCGCCGGACAGGGGGCTGGGCAGCCCCAGCATTTT.

This sequence joins TRBV27 and TRBJ1-4; possible D gene TRBD1, 5 bases. Per germline, CDR1 MNHEY and CDR2 SMNVEV (reference sequence). Trimming took 3 bases from V and 3 from J, leaving 14 bases between them. The CDR3 is 16 residues long. For the CDR3, the DNA is TGTGCCAGCAGTTTCATGGACCGGGGGGCTAATGAAAAACTGTTTTTT. Translation: CASSFMDRGANEKLFF.

The rearrangement uses TRBV2 and TRBJ1-4; D is unresolved. The V end lost 8 bases, the J end lost 8 bases, and 18 bases lay between the germline ends. CDR1 and CDR2 from the germline V gene are SNHLY and FYNNEI. This CDR3 region has 14 residues. The CDR3 nucleotides read TGTGCCAGCTGTCTCGGGGTCTTCGACGAAAAACTGTTTTTT. Translated: CASCLGVFDEKLFF. Full variable domain (remainder filled in from reference TRBV2 and TRBJ1-4): EPEVTQTPSHQVTQMGQEVILRCVPISNHLYFYWYRQILGQKVEFLVSFYNNEISEKSEIFDDQFSVERPDGSNFTLKIRSTKLEDSAMYFCASCLGVFDEKLFFGSGTQLSVL.

The rearrangement links TRBV6-5 to TRBJ1-1, with D tentatively TRBD1 (5 bases). This CDR3 contains 14 residues. Germline lookup yields CDR1 MNHEY and CDR2 SVGAGI. The V and J ends lost 6 bases and 4 bases respectively, with 15 bases between them. For the CDR3, the DNA is TGTGCCAGCAGCCCCGGGGCAGGGATCACTGAAGCTTTCTTT. It specifies CASSPGAGITEAFF.

Only one count was recorded for this clone. The genes are TRBV10-2 and TRBJ1-5; D gene ambiguous. V dropped 3 bases and J dropped 0 bases, with 6 bases sitting between them. CDR3 size: 14 residues. CDR1 is WSHSY, CDR2 SAAADI, per germline. CDR3 coding DNA: TGCGCCAGCAGTGACCTCGATAGCAATCAGCCCCAGCATTTT. It yields the protein CASSDLDSNQPQHF.

This chain joins TRBV18 and TRBJ2-5; D uncertain. Germline CDR1 and CDR2: KGHSH and LQKENI. V lost 0 bases and J 2 bases, leaving 4 bases between the germline ends. The CDR3 covers 13 residues. In nucleotides, the CDR3 is TGTGCCAGCTCACCACCAGTACAAGAGACCCAGTACTTC. It encodes CASSPPVQETQYF.

V usage is TRBV19 and J usage is TRBJ1-6, with a possible D match to TRBD1 (6 bases). The CDR3 covers 15 residues. Trimming stripped 3 bases from V and 10 bases from J, with 16 bases between. Germline V CDR1 and CDR2: LNHDA, SQIVND (reference sequence). In DNA form, the CDR3 reads TGTGCCAGTAGTATTGTGGGACAAGGGGACTCACCCCTCCACTTT. Protein: CASSIVGQGDSPLHF. The full variable domain, in which reference TRBV19 and TRBJ1-6 provide the parts outside the CDR3, is DGGITQSPKYLFRKEGQNVTLSCEQNLNHDAMYWYRQDPGQGLRLIYYSQIVNDFQKGDIAEGYSVSREKKESFPLTVTSAQKNPTAFYLCASSIVGQGDSPLHFGNGTRLTVT.